What follows are 9 T cell receptor beta chains derived from one specimen sequenced in a study of cytomegalovirus exposure and HLA in healthy donors (dated by TCRdb to about 2017). Libraries were constructed by the immunoSEQ multiplex PCR assay. For the multiplex PCR, a mixture combining 60 forward primers for TCR Vbeta segments and 13 reverse primers for TCR Jbeta segments was used. TCRdb stores this immuneACCESS table with in-frame sequences only. Part of the clones is absent; in the studies checked, under half of the shortfall reflects unresolved V genes, and no reason is known for the rest. This sample is represented by 100,000 to 120,000 clones; roughly 80% of them were singletons. Jointly, the top ten make up over 7% of the sample. Sequencing was performed on PBMCs. These TCRs come from a woman in her thirties or forties in good health and CMV-seropositive.

This chain joins TRBV27 and TRBJ2-7, with a tentative D call TRBD2 (5 bases). Germline V gene data show CDR1 as MNHEY and CDR2 as SMNVEV (reference sequence). CDR3 length: 14 amino acids. Trimming shortened V by 6 bases and J by 6 bases, and 18 bases separated the two germline ends. The CDR3 bases are TGTGCCAGCAGCCTCCACCGGGGTACCAGCGAGCAGTACTTC. Translated: CASSLHRGTSEQYF.

The chain links TRBV7-8 to TRBJ1-5, with TRBD1 as a possible D gene (5 bases). Germline V lookup: CDR1 SGHVS, CDR2 FQNEAQ. The CDR3 extends over 15 amino acids. The ends were cut back, 5 bases at V and 7 bases at J, with 18 bases in the middle. The CDR3 here is CASSQWDGRGQPQHF. The CDR3 DNA reads as TGTGCCAGCAGCCAGTGGGACGGCCGGGGGCAGCCCCAGCATTTT.

Written as DNA, the CDR3 is TGTGCCAGCAGTCTCCACAGGGGCCGAGTGGGTGAGCAGTTCTTC. It translates to CASSLHRGRVGEQFF. The rearrangement uses TRBV28 and TRBJ2-1, with TRBD1 matching over 7 bases. The V gene's germline CDR1 is MDHEN and CDR2 SYDVKM. This CDR3 region has 15 residues. V lost 5 bases to trimming and J lost 9 bases; unmatched junction nucleotides: 13.

V is TRBV11-2 and J is TRBJ1-3; D ambiguous. V was pared by 1 base and J by 0 bases, with 4 bases between. Germline V gene sequence: CDR1 SGHAT, CDR2 FQNNGV. The CDR3 is 14 amino acids. CDR3 bases: TGTGCCAGCAGCTTAGCCAGCTCTGGAAACACCATATATTTT. It encodes CASSLASSGNTIYF.

This clone has only a few counts. CDR3 sequence: CASSLLSRTVYEQYF. The DNA for the CDR3 is TGTGCCAGCAGTTTACTTTCAAGGACAGTTTACGAGCAGTACTTC. The chain recombines TRBV27 with TRBJ2-7; D perhaps matches TRBD1 (6 bases). The germline CDR1 and CDR2 sequences are MNHEY and SMNVEV (reference sequence). The CDR3 loop spans 15 amino acids. Trimming cost V 2 bases and J 4 bases, with 15 bases left between them.

The chain has TRBV6-5 and TRBJ1-3, with 10 nucleotides matching TRBD1. After removal of 7 bases from V and 13 bases from J, the junction contained 16 bases not matched to a gene. The germline V gene encodes CDR1 MNHEY and CDR2 SVGAGI. This CDR3 contains 15 residues. The CDR3 DNA is TGTGCCAGCACCGACACGACAGGGGGCCTAAGAAGGATATATTTT. It codes for CASTDTTGGLRRIYF.

A few counts support this clone. V is TRBV6-6 and J is TRBJ2-3; 8 bases line up with TRBD2. The CDR3 totals 15 residues. Germline V gene data show CDR1 as MNHNY and CDR2 as SVGAGI (reference sequence). V lost 4 bases to trimming and J lost 5 bases; unmatched junction nucleotides: 8. The CDR3 spells CASSWTGGLGDTQYF. The CDR3 DNA reads TGTGCCAGCAGTTGGACGGGGGGGCTGGGAGATACGCAGTATTTT.

This clone showed up just a few times. The chain couples TRBV28 to TRBJ1-5; tentatively, D is TRBD1 (5 bases). Germline CDR1 reads MDHEN; CDR2 reads SYDVKM. V lost 4 bases and J 11 bases, leaving 12 bases between the germline ends. The CDR3 consists of 12 residues. Here the CDR3 reads CASSWTLESQHF. The DNA for the CDR3 is TGTGCCAGCAGTTGGACACTCGAATCCCAGCATTTT.

V gene TRBV28 combines with J gene TRBJ1-2, with 7 bases lining up with TRBD1. Germline lookup yields CDR1 MDHEN and CDR2 SYDVKM. The length of the CDR3 is 15 residues. Losses at the gene ends were 6 bases for V and 0 bases for J; bases not matched to a gene: 7. The CDR3 coding sequence is TGTGCCAGCAGACTGAGGGGGCTCCCTAACTATGGCTACACCTTC. Its protein is CASRLRGLPNYGYTF.